This T cell receptor beta chain was captured in a study of memory CD4+ T cells and cytomegalovirus serostatus. Looking at the study overall: Of the healthy Belgian adults, nine or ten were CMV seropositive and 20 to 30 seronegative. Study outcomes and limitations: Median bootstrapped AUC for CMV status was roughly 0.95 originally, approximately 0.91 US-trained. CD4+ memory repertoires contained 67 of 164 reported CMV TCRbeta sequences.

A word on this clone: What it binds is not known.

CDR1 and CDR2 from the germline V gene are SGHRS and YFSETQ. The CDR3 covers 14 residues. V gave up 1 base and J gave up 12 bases, with 20 bases separating them. Profiling relied on immunoSEQ multiplex PCR, and the TCRdb table lists in-frame clones only, not all of them. The sample includes about 58,000 clones, less than 85% of them seen just once. Single viable CD3+CD4+CD8-CD45RO+ cells were sorted as the memory CD4+ T cells. The chain employs TRBV5-1 and TRBJ2-7, with unresolved D. The clonotype originates from an adult in good health and CMV-seronegative. Some clones in this sample may be carry-over from other donors' samples. The sequenced sample consisted of memory CD4+ T cells from blood. The CDR3 is CASSLSGPGLNTYF. The CDR3 DNA is TGCGCCAGCAGCTTGTCGGGCCCCGGATTAAATACGTACTTC.